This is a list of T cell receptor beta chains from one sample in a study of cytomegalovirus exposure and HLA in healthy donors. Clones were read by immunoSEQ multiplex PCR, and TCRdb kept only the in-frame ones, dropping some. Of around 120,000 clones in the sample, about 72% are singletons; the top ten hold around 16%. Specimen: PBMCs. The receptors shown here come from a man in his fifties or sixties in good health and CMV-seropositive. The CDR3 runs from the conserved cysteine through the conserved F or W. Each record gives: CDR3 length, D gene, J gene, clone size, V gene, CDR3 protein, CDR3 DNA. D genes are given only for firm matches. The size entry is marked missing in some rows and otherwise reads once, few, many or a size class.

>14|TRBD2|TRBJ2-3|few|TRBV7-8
CASSISGPHHTQYF
TGTGCCAGCAGCATTAGCGGGCCTCATCATACGCAGTATTTT
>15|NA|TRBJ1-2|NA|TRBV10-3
CAISEVEGGNYGYTF
TGTGCCATCAGTGAGGTGGAGGGAGGGAACTATGGCTACACCTTC
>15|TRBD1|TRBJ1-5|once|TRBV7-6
CASSPGQGSWQPQHF
TGTGCCAGCAGCCCGGGACAGGGGAGTTGGCAGCCCCAGCATTTT
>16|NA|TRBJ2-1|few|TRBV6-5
CASSYGGERLYNEQFF
TGTGCCAGCAGTTACGGCGGGGAAAGGCTCTACAATGAGCAGTTCTTC
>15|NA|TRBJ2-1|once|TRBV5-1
CASSLVGQFSNEQFF
TGCGCCAGCAGCTTGGTAGGACAGTTCTCGAATGAGCAGTTCTTC
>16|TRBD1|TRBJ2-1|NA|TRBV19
CASSMLRGSSYNEQFF
TGTGCCAGTAGTATGCTCAGGGGGAGCTCCTACAATGAGCAGTTCTTC
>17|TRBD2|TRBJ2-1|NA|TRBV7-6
CASSLEHSGGGYNEQFF
TGTGCCAGCAGCTTAGAGCATAGCGGGGGGGGGTACAATGAGCAGTTCTTC
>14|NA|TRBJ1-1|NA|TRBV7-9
CASSPINLNTEAFF
TGTGCCAGCAGCCCCATCAATCTGAACACTGAAGCTTTCTTT
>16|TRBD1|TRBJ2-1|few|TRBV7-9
CASSLVRGTGVVEQFF
TGTGCCAGCAGCTTAGTTCGCGGGACAGGTGTAGTTGAGCAGTTCTTC
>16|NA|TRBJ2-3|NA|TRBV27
CASSLKRAGSVDTQYF
TGTGCCAGCAGTTTAAAGCGGGCGGGGAGTGTAGATACGCAGTATTTT
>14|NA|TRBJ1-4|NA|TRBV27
CASSWDTTNEKLFF
TGTGCCAGCAGTTGGGACACAACTAATGAAAAACTGTTTTTT
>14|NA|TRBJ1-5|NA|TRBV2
CASSETAGSQPQHF
TGTGCCAGCAGTGAAACGGCGGGTTCCCAGCCCCAGCATTTT
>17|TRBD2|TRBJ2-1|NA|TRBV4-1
CASSQDSAGGTYNEQFF
TGCGCCAGCAGCCAAGACTCTGCGGGAGGGACATACAATGAGCAGTTCTTC
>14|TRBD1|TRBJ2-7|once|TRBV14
CASRQTGTGYEQYF
TGTGCCAGCAGACAAACCGGGACAGGGTACGAGCAGTACTTC
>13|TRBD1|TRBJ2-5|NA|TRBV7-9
CAGGQGSVETQYF
TGTGCCGGGGGACAGGGATCAGTGGAGACCCAGTACTTC
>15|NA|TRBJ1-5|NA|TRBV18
CASSPDTGPNQPQHF
TGTGCCAGCTCACCCGACACAGGCCCCAATCAGCCCCAGCATTTT
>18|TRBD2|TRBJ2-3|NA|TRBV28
CASSLWTSGRGNTDTQYF
TGTGCCAGCAGTTTATGGACTAGCGGGAGAGGAAACACAGATACGCAGTATTTT
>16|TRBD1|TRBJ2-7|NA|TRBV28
CASIQTGTGKAYEQYF
TGTGCCAGCATCCAAACTGGGACAGGGAAAGCGTACGAGCAGTACTTC
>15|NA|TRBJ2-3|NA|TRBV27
CASSFFEPSTDTQYF
TGTGCCAGCAGTTTCTTCGAGCCCAGCACAGATACGCAGTATTTT
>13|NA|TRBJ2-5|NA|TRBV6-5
CASSYASRETQYF
TGTGCCAGCAGTTACGCATCCAGGGAGACCCAGTACTTC
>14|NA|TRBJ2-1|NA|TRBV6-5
CASRTSGRGNEQFF
TGTGCCAGCAGAACCTCGGGCCGGGGGAATGAGCAGTTCTTC
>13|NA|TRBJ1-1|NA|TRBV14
CASSRGGSRGAFF
TGTGCCAGCAGTCGGGGGGGGAGCCGCGGAGCTTTCTTT
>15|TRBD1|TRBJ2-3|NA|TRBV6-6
CASSPDRALTDTQYF
TGTGCCAGCAGTCCGGACAGGGCTTTGACGGATACGCAGTATTTT
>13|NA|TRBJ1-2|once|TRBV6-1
CASSEREDYGYTF
TGTGCCAGCAGTGAACGGGAGGACTATGGCTACACCTTC
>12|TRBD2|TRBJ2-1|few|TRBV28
CASSRGTSGMFF
TGTGCCAGCAGTCGGGGGACTAGCGGGATGTTCTTC
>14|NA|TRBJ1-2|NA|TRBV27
CASSFQQGYYGYTF
TGTGCCAGCAGTTTCCAGCAGGGTTACTATGGCTACACCTTC
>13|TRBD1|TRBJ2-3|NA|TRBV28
CASSRQGSDTQYF
TGTGCCAGCAGTCGACAGGGGTCAGATACGCAGTATTTT
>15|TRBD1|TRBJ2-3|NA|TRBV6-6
CASSSGTGRTDTQYF
TGTGCCAGCAGCTCCGGGACAGGACGCACAGATACGCAGTATTTT
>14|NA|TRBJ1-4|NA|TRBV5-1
CASSLGGPEKKLFF
TGCGCCAGCAGCTTGGGAGGCCCTGAGAAAAAACTGTTTTTT
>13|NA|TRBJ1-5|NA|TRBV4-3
CASSREEGQPQHF
TGCGCCAGCAGCCGCGAGGAGGGCCAGCCCCAGCATTTT
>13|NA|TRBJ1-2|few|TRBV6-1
CASSFQADLGYTF
TGTGCCAGCAGTTTCCAGGCCGATCTTGGCTACACCTTC
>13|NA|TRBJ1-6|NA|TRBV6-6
CASSLDSVQFLHF
TGTGCCAGCAGCTTAGACTCGGTCCAATTCCTCCACTTT
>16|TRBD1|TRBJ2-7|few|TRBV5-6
CASSLAWTGVYYEQYF
TGTGCCAGCAGCCTGGCCTGGACAGGGGTTTACTACGAGCAGTACTTC
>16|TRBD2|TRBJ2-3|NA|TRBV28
CASSLVGAGGPDTQYF
TGTGCCAGCAGTTTAGTCGGTGCGGGAGGGCCGGATACGCAGTATTTT
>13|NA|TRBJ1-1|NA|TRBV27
CASSPEGAAEAFF
TGTGCCAGCAGCCCGGAAGGGGCGGCTGAAGCTTTCTTT
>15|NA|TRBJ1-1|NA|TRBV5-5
CASSFSVLLNTEAFF
TGTGCCAGCAGCTTTTCAGTGTTATTGAACACTGAAGCTTTCTTT
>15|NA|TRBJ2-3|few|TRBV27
CASSLTGGGGDTQYF
TGTGCCAGCAGTTTAACGGGAGGAGGGGGAGATACGCAGTATTTT
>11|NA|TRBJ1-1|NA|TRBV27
CASSLRGEAFF
TGTGCCAGCAGTTTAAGAGGCGAAGCTTTCTTT
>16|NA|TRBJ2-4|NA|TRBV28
CTSGWSLQRAKNIQYF
TGTACCAGCGGATGGAGCCTGCAGAGGGCCAAAAACATTCAGTACTTC
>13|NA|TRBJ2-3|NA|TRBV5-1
CASSFDFTDTQYF
TGCGCCAGCAGCTTTGACTTTACAGATACGCAGTATTTT
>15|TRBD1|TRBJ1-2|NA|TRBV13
CASSSRTGGANGYTF
TGTGCCAGCAGCTCGCGGACAGGGGGCGCGAATGGCTACACCTTC
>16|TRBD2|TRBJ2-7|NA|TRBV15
CATSRPARGLAGEQYF
TGTGCCACCAGCAGACCCGCGAGGGGACTAGCCGGGGAGCAGTACTTC
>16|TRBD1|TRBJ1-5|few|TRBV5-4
CASTRDRVGGNQPQHF
TGTGCCAGCACCCGTGACAGGGTAGGGGGCAATCAGCCCCAGCATTTT
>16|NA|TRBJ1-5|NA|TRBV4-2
CASSQGPDAGTQPQHF
TGTGCCAGCAGCCAAGGCCCGGATGCGGGGACTCAGCCCCAGCATTTT
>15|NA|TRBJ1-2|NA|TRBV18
CASSPPRVEGGGYTF
TGTGCCAGCTCACCGCCCCGGGTAGAGGGAGGAGGCTACACCTTC
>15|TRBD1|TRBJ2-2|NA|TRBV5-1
CASSYRTGNTGELFF
TGCGCCAGCAGCTATAGGACAGGGAACACCGGGGAGCTGTTTTTT
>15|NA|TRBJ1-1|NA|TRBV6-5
CASRRGGVGGGEAFF
TGTGCCAGCAGGAGAGGGGGGGTGGGAGGTGGTGAAGCTTTCTTT
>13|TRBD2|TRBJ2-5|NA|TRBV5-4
CASSWGGGETQYF
TGTGCCAGCAGCTGGGGGGGTGGGGAGACCCAGTACTTC
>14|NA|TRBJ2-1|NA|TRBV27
CASSLKRSYNEQFF
TGTGCCAGCAGTTTAAAGAGGTCCTACAATGAGCAGTTCTTC
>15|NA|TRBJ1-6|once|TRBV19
CASSIAQVYNSPLHF
TGTGCCAGTAGTATAGCACAGGTCTATAATTCACCCCTCCACTTT
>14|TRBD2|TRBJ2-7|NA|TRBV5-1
CASSPRGGVHEQYF
TGCGCCAGCAGCCCACGGGGGGGGGTCCACGAGCAGTACTTC